The rows below give T cell receptor beta chains drawn from one sample of a study of cytomegalovirus exposure and HLA in healthy donors. Generated by immunoSEQ multiplex PCR, the TCRdb table keeps only in-frame clones and is missing some. This repertoire shows 150,000 or so clones, approximately 86% found once; its top ten account for approximately 2.4%. What was sequenced was PBMCs. These receptors all come from a man aged 30 to 45 in good health and CMV-seropositive. The conserved cysteine and the conserved F or W are not part of the CDR3 here. Expanded clones get a size class; other rows say once, few or many, or leave the size out.

>once|TRBV27
ASSLGLVGYEQF
>NA|TRBV15
ATSRDFQGAYEQY
>once|TRBV19
ASSGTGVNEQY
>NA|TRBV4-3
ASSQEWAGGLKNIQY
>NA|TRBV7-2
ASGRTGGIQETQY
>few|TRBV29-1
SAQTGSNSGNTIY
>few|TRBV10-3
AISGAGDYEQY
>NA|TRBV7-7
ASSPETDLRTTDTQY
>NA|TRBV10-3
AISEGQGGEKLF
>once|TRBV7-9
ASSLWGETISAEQF
>NA|TRBV15
ATAGGSNQPQH
>NA|TRBV18
ASSRATNEKLF
>NA|TRBV9
ASSGLAGGQETQY
>NA|TRBV7-9
ASSQGGGNQPQH
>few|TRBV7-6
ASSLGQASYEQY